Presented here are 15 T cell receptor beta chains from one specimen sequenced in a study of OX40 agonist ivuxolimab in advanced cancers. Measured with immunoSEQ multiplex PCR; TCRdb has only the in-frame clones, and not every one. The table has 60,000 to 65,000 clones, around 90% seen once. Here the sequenced sample was CD4+ or CD8+ T cells sorted from blood, taken in a trial of the OX40 agonist ivuxolimab. Receptor source: an adult with an advanced solid tumor such as melanoma, head and neck, liver or kidney cancer.

This clone was picked up a small number of times. CDR3 sequence: CASSPGDAGYTF. The CDR3 DNA reads TGTGCCAGCTCCCCTGGGGATGCTGGCTACACCTTC. This sequence joins TRBV18 and TRBJ1-2, with D unclear. This CDR3 is built from 12 residues. Germline CDR1 reads KGHSH; CDR2 reads LQKENI. The V end was cut by 6 bases, the J end by 7 bases, with 12 bases between.

This clone appeared a single time. This chain uses TRBV4-1 with TRBJ2-5, with TRBD2 matching 9 bases. This CDR3 comprises 15 residues. Germline values: CDR1 MGHRA, CDR2 YSYEKL. With 0 bases clipped from V and 5 bases from J, the junction kept 4 bases outside the gene matches. CDR3 protein: CASSQERGGRETQYF. DNA for the CDR3: TGCGCCAGCAGCCAAGAGCGGGGGGGTAGGGAGACCCAGTACTTC.

A few counts support this clone. J is TRBJ2-7 and V is TRBV19; D is ambiguous. The CDR3 spans 12 residues. The germline gives CDR1 LNHDA, CDR2 SQIVND (reference sequence). V was clipped by 3 bases and J by 2 bases, with 5 bases between them. The CDR3 bases are TGTGCCAGTAGTATGGATCCCTACGAGCAGTACTTC. Residues: CASSMDPYEQYF.

The chain has TRBV7-2 and TRBJ2-2, with a weak D call TRBD2 (6 bases). The V end lost 6 bases, the J end lost 6 bases, and 14 bases lay between the germline ends. Germline CDR1 SGHTA, CDR2 FQGNSA. CDR3 length: 14 amino acids. The CDR3: CASRGNPSAGELFF. In DNA form, the CDR3 reads TGTGCCAGCAGAGGTAATCCTAGCGCCGGGGAGCTGTTTTTT.

The chain carries TRBV4-1 and TRBJ2-7, with D uncertain. The CDR3 contains 15 residues. V lost 1 base and J 5 bases, leaving 15 bases between the germline ends. The germline V gene has CDR1 MGHRA and CDR2 YSYEKL. The CDR3: CASSQAGPHYDEQYF. CDR3 sequence (DNA): TGCGCCAGCAGCCAAGCAGGTCCCCACTACGACGAGCAGTACTTC.

The chain employs TRBV29-1 and TRBJ2-5; 10 bases align to TRBD2. With 6 bases clipped from V and 1 base from J, the junction kept 11 bases outside the gene matches. The V gene's germline CDR1 is SQVTM and CDR2 ANQGSEA. The CDR3 is made up of 16 amino acids. CDR3 region: CSVEGTSGRAQETQYF. The CDR3 nucleotides are TGCAGCGTGGAGGGTACGAGCGGGAGGGCCCAAGAGACCCAGTACTTC.

The chain recombines TRBV4-3 with TRBJ2-4; D is unclear. Trimming removed 1 base at V and 5 bases at J, with 12 bases between. Looked up from germline, CDR1 is LGHNA and CDR2 is YSLEER. The CDR3 extends over 15 amino acids. CDR3 in amino acids: CASSQGLGFENIQYF. The DNA of the CDR3 is TGCGCCAGCAGCCAAGGCTTGGGTTTCGAAAACATTCAGTACTTC.

The chain recombines TRBV7-9 with TRBJ2-3; 15 nucleotides align to TRBD2. The J segment lost 8 bases and the V segment lost 1 base, leaving 10 bases of the junction unmatched. The CDR3 has 18 amino acids. Germline lookup yields CDR1 SEHNR and CDR2 FQNEAQ (reference sequence). This CDR3 reads CASSLGTSGRAVVRTQYF. The CDR3 DNA reads as TGTGCCAGCAGCTTAGGGACTAGCGGGAGGGCCGTCGTGCGTACGCAGTATTTT.

This chain joins TRBV19 and TRBJ1-1; tentative D call: TRBD1 (5 bases). From germline, CDR1 is LNHDA and CDR2 SQIVND (reference sequence). The CDR3 length is 13 residues. V shed 3 bases and J shed 1 base, with 6 bases lying between them. The CDR3, as DNA: TGTGCCAGTAGTATGAGGGGGAACACTGAAGCTTTCTTT. Its translation is CASSMRGNTEAFF.

V gene TRBV9 combines with J gene TRBJ2-2; no clear D gene. Trimming took off 3 bases at V and 3 bases at J, with 0 bases between the two ends. Germline V gene data show CDR1 as SGDLS and CDR2 as YYNGEE. This CDR3 has 11 residues. The CDR3: CASSDTGELFF. The CDR3 DNA reads as TGTGCCAGCAGCGACACCGGGGAGCTGTTTTTT.

J is TRBJ2-2 and V is TRBV28, with D unclear. The CDR3 loop spans 14 amino acids. The germline V gene has CDR1 MDHEN and CDR2 SYDVKM. V lost 3 bases and J 6 bases, leaving 11 bases between the germline ends. CDR3 DNA: TGTGCCAGCAGTTTTGGTCTCCTCCCCGGGGAGCTGTTTTTT. This translates into CASSFGLLPGELFF.

As DNA, the CDR3 is TGTGCCAGCAGGATCCAAGAGACCCAGTACTTC. It encodes CASRIQETQYF. The chain is built from TRBV2 and TRBJ2-5, with no clear D. Trimming stripped 6 bases from V and 1 base from J, with 3 bases between. CDR3 length equals 11 residues. Per germline, CDR1 SNHLY and CDR2 FYNNEI.

The genes are TRBV7-2 and TRBJ1-4; D remains ambiguous. The ends were cut back, 1 base at V and 0 bases at J, with 6 bases in the middle. The germline V gene encodes CDR1 SGHTA and CDR2 FQGNSA. CDR3 size: 15 residues. CDR3 in DNA: TGTGCCAGCAGCTTAGACCCAGCAACTAATGAAAAACTGTTTTTT. Amino acid sequence: CASSLDPATNEKLFF. Looking up the rest from reference TRBV7-2 and TRBJ1-4 gives the full variable domain: GAGVSQSPSNKVTEKGKDVELRCDPISGHTALYWYRQSLGQGLEFLIYFQGNSAPDKSGLPSDRFSAERTGGSVSTLTIQRTQQEDSAVYLCASSLDPATNEKLFFGSGTQLSVL.

The J gene is TRBJ2-2, the V gene TRBV6-1; 10 bases are a match to TRBD1. CDR3 length: 15 amino acids. Trimming removed 9 bases from V and 7 bases from J; junction bases left unmatched: 11. Germline V CDR1 and CDR2: MNHNS, SASEGT. CDR3 DNA: TGTGCCAGTTCCGGAACGACAGGGGGCGTCGGGGAGCTGTTTTTT. It is translated as CASSGTTGGVGELFF.

The chain has TRBV27 and TRBJ2-5; 9 nucleotides align to TRBD2. The germline CDR1 and CDR2 sequences are MNHEY and SMNVEV (reference sequence). The CDR3 has 15 residues. Trimming removed 4 bases from V and 3 bases from J; junction bases left unmatched: 6. The CDR3 DNA reads as TGTGCCAGCAGTTCCTCCCGGACTAGCGAAGAGACCCAGTACTTC. Its translation is CASSSSRTSEETQYF.